This T cell receptor beta chain is drawn from a study of blood T cell repertoires in COVID-19. The assay was immunoSEQ multiplex PCR, and TCRdb's table has in-frame clones only and misses some. The sample lists roughly 260,000 clones, approximately 83% seen once, with about 3.6% in the top ten. This CDR3 is built from 14 residues. Germline CDR1 reads SGHVS; CDR2 reads FQNEAQ. V gave up 5 bases and J gave up 0 bases, with 9 bases separating them. The specimen was PBMCs or T cells enriched from blood (not recorded which). The gene calls are TRBV7-8 and TRBJ2-3; D not resolved. This sequence originates from a woman aged 40 to 50 who had been exposed to COVID-19. The CDR3 is CASSVATSTDTQYF. The CDR3, as DNA: TGTGCCAGCAGCGTCGCCACTAGCACAGATACGCAGTATTTT.